The source of this TCR beta chain is a study of follicular helper T cells after annual influenza vaccination. For this clone: Antigen: not known.

Survey level resolution was used for TCRB sequencing. The protocol was immunoSEQ multiplex PCR, while the TCRdb copy is restricted to in-frame clones and leaves out a portion. Of about 11,000 clones detected, roughly 77% appear once; the ten largest clones hold approximately 0.9%. Germline CDR1 and CDR2: SGHAT and FQNNGV. The CDR3 runs 17 residues. V shed 5 bases and J 10 bases; nucleotides not matched to a gene: 19. The time point is: 2014-2015 season, pre-vaccination. Donors were community-dwelling with no influenza vaccine in the prior 6 months. Points from the study as a whole: Productive TCRB sequences came from only about 9-21% of cells.

This clonotype was obtained from an adult who received the influenza vaccine. This chain links TRBV11-2 with TRBJ2-1; TRBD2 agrees at 8 bases. The starting material was CXCR5- memory CD4+ T cells sorted from blood, obtained on the day of influenza vaccination. The CDR3, as DNA: TGTGCCAGCAGCCCGACGGGGGTCGCGGGAGGCCACGGGGAGCAGTTCTTC. This gives the protein CASSPTGVAGGHGEQFF.